The 9 T cell receptor beta chains below were found in one sample sequenced in a study of CD8 T cells in Susac syndrome. The authors reverse transcribed roughly 0.5 to 1 ug RNA with random hexamers. TCRdb recomputed calls from the immunoSEQ multiplex PCR reads with MiXCR, one row per CDR3 protein. Seen here are 180,000 or so distinct CDR3 sequences, around 96% observed once, and the top ten hold over 0.12%. The sequenced sample was CD4+ T cells from PBMCs. The receptor set was obtained from a human donor in good health.

The chain joins TRBV24-1 to TRBJ2-3; D unresolved. The CDR3 loop spans 11 amino acids. V was cut by 9 bases and J by 2 bases, with 5 bases left in between. CDR1 and CDR2 (germline): KGHDR, SFDVKD. CDR3 region: CATGHTDTQYF. The CDR3 region has the DNA TGTGCCACCGGGCACACAGATACGCAGTATTTT.

The chain uses TRBV15 and TRBJ2-3, with 7 positions matching TRBD1. This CDR3 has 16 residues. V dropped 1 base and J dropped 8; count of bases not matched to a gene: 12. The germline V gene encodes CDR1 LNHNV and CDR2 YYDKDF (reference sequence). In DNA form, the CDR3 reads TGTGCCACCAGCAGAGGAGTACAGGGGATTGATACTACGCAGTATTTT. Translating gives CATSRGVQGIDTTQYF.

The rearrangement joins TRBV12-3 or TRBV12-4 to TRBJ1-6; TRBD1 agrees at 9 bases. J was trimmed by 8 bases and V by 5 bases; bases with no gene match: 1. The CDR3 spans 13 residues. CDR3 protein: CASSRQGDSPLHF. The CDR3 bases are TGTGCCAGCAGTCGACAGGGGGATTCACCCCTCCACTTT.

V and J are TRBV23-1 and TRBJ1-5; perhaps TRBD1 as D (6 bases). TRBV23-1 is sorted into the ORF group, with uncertain function. The CDR3 loop spans 15 amino acids. Trimming stripped 7 bases from V and 4 bases from J, with 17 bases between. In nucleotides, the CDR3 is TGCGCCAGCATCAAGACAGGCAAGATTAATCAGCCCCAGCATTTT. It translates to CASIKTGKINQPQHF.

The genes are TRBV29-1 and TRBJ1-2, with 7 bases matching TRBD1. The CDR3 totals 15 residues. V lost 3 bases and J lost 8; bases outside the gene matches: 15. In germline, CDR1 is SQVTM, CDR2 ANQGSEA. The CDR3 reads CSVDSGAPTGFGYTF. CDR3 nucleotides: TGCAGCGTTGATTCCGGGGCCCCGACAGGGTTCGGCTACACCTTC. Together with reference TRBV29-1 and TRBJ1-2, the CDR3 gives the full variable domain: SAVISQKPSRDICQRGTSLTIQCQVDSQVTMMFWYRQQPGQSLTLIATANQGSEATYESGFVIDKFPISRPNLTFSTLTVSNMSPEDSSIYLCSVDSGAPTGFGYTFGSGTRLTVV.

DNA of the CDR3: TGTGCCAGCAGCGTAGGGGGCATCGACACAGATACGCAGTATTTT. Protein: CASSVGGIDTDTQYF. This chain connects TRBV9 to TRBJ2-3, with a tentative D call TRBD1 (5 bases). CDR1 and CDR2 (germline): SGDLS, YYNGEE. This CDR3 region has 15 residues. Trimming took off 0 bases at V and 2 bases at J, with 10 bases between the two ends.

This sequence joins TRBV2 and TRBJ2-5; the match to TRBD2 covers 8 bases. Losses at the gene ends were 8 bases for V and 2 bases for J; bases not matched to a gene: 13. There are 16 residues in the CDR3. Germline V lookup: CDR1 SNHLY, CDR2 FYNNEI. Here the CDR3 reads CASVAGQDDPQETQYF. The CDR3 coding sequence is TGTGCCAGCGTAGCGGGACAAGATGATCCGCAAGAGACCCAGTACTTC.

This chain links TRBV3-1 with TRBJ1-2, with TRBD1 as a possible D gene (5 bases). Trimming left V 3 bases short and J 3 bases short, with 14 bases between. The length of the CDR3 is 15 residues. Germline-derived CDR1 and CDR2 are LGHDT and YNNKEL (reference sequence). DNA of the CDR3: TGTGCCAGCAGCCAGGTCGGCAGGGCCTACTATGGCTACACCTTC. Encoded protein: CASSQVGRAYYGYTF.

This chain joins TRBV20-1 and TRBJ2-3; D may be TRBD2 (5 bases). Trimming stripped 1 base from V and 8 bases from J, with 10 bases between. Germline lookup yields CDR1 DFQATT and CDR2 SNEGSKA (reference sequence). The CDR3 runs to 12 residues. The CDR3 is CSARGWAGTQYF. The CDR3 bases are TGCAGTGCTAGAGGGTGGGCGGGTACGCAGTATTTT.